Shown below are 32 T cell receptor beta chains from a single sample sequenced in a study of T cell responses to AZD1222 COVID-19 vaccine. Method: immunoSEQ multiplex PCR; TCRdb's copy keeps in-frame clones and lacks some. Of around 87,000 clones listed, around 86% were seen once; the top ten hold 9.5% to 13%. The sequences come from peripheral blood, collected on day 0 of AZD1222 vaccination. These receptors all stem from an adult in good health.

V usage is TRBV7-2 and J usage is TRBJ2-2, with 8 bases lining up with TRBD2. J lost 2 bases, V lost 4 bases, and 3 bases had no gene match. This CDR3 is built from 15 residues. CDR1 and CDR2 (germline): SGHTA, FQGNSA. This chain's CDR3 is CASSWRGDNTGELFF. For the CDR3, the DNA is TGTGCCAGCAGCTGGCGGGGGGACAACACCGGGGAGCTGTTTTTT.

The chain links TRBV6-2 or TRBV6-3 to TRBJ2-7; 13 bases are a match to TRBD2. The CDR3 contains 16 residues. Trimming removed 6 bases from V and 5 bases from J; junction bases left unmatched: 10. Germline V CDR1 and CDR2: MNHEY, SVGEGT. CDR3 region: CASSSGGLAGNHEQYF. CDR3 nucleotide sequence: TGTGCCAGCAGCTCAGGGGGACTAGCGGGAAATCACGAGCAGTACTTC.

The chain combines TRBV5-4 with TRBJ2-7; D might be TRBD2 (6 bases). Germline V gene data show CDR1 as SGHNT and CDR2 as YYREEE (reference sequence). This CDR3 has 13 amino acids. V lost 4 bases and J lost 6, with 14 bases in between. CDR3 DNA sequence: TGTGCCAGCAGCATGGACTACGGGGGCGAGCAGTACTTC. It codes for CASSMDYGGEQYF.

This clone was seen only a few times. V usage is TRBV6-5 and J usage is TRBJ1-6, with TRBD1 matching 9 bases. The CDR3 has 14 residues. CDR1 and CDR2 from the germline V gene are MNHEY and SVGAGI. V lost 5 bases, J lost 9 bases, and 5 bases stayed unmatched. CDR3 loop: CASSTGQGSSPLHF. The DNA of the CDR3 is TGTGCCAGCAGTACGGGACAGGGCAGTTCACCCCTCCACTTT.

The chain combines TRBV12-3 or TRBV12-4 with TRBJ1-4; D unclear. Trimming stripped 3 bases from V and 8 bases from J, with 10 bases between. The CDR3 is 13 residues long. The CDR3 DNA follows: TGTGCCAGCAGTTTTGAAGGGCGAGAAAAACTGTTTTTT. Amino acids: CASSFEGREKLFF.

V gene TRBV18 combines with J gene TRBJ2-1, with 11 positions matching TRBD2. V lost 0 bases to trimming and J lost 5 bases; unmatched junction nucleotides: 9. Germline CDR1 KGHSH, CDR2 LQKENI. The CDR3 is 18 residues long. The CDR3: CASSPPGGGTSGNNEQFF. Here the CDR3 DNA reads TGTGCCAGCTCACCACCGGGAGGCGGGACTAGCGGAAACAATGAGCAGTTCTTC. The whole variable domain, remainder taken from reference TRBV18 and TRBJ2-1, is NAGVMQNPRHLVRRRGQEARLRCSPMKGHSHVYWYRQLPEEGLKFMVYLQKENIIDESGMPKERFSAEFPKEGPSILRIQQVVRGDSAAYFCASSPPGGGTSGNNEQFFGPGTRLTVL.

The chain uses TRBV24-1 and TRBJ1-2; TRBD1 agrees at 8 bases. In germline, CDR1 is KGHDR, CDR2 SFDVKD. V shed 2 bases, J shed 5 bases, and the junction held 6 bases outside the gene matches. The CDR3 totals 15 residues. This chain's CDR3 is CATSDSRTGNYGYTF. The CDR3 DNA reads as TGTGCCACCAGTGATTCTCGGACAGGGAATTATGGCTACACCTTC.

The chain joins TRBV28 to TRBJ1-4; 7 bases map to TRBD1. Germline V CDR1 and CDR2: MDHEN, SYDVKM. With V trimmed by 4 bases and J by 5 bases, 4 bases remained unmatched. The CDR3 is 14 residues long. The CDR3 DNA reads TGTGCCAGCAGTTGGGGACAGCCAAATGAAAAACTGTTTTTT. Its protein product is CASSWGQPNEKLFF.

This rearrangement joins TRBV2 to TRBJ2-7; 8 bases match TRBD2. Trimming cost V 6 bases and J 0 bases; bases outside gene matches: 13. This CDR3 has 17 residues. CDR1 and CDR2 (germline): SNHLY, FYNNEI. The CDR3 nucleotides read TGTGCCAGCAGGGACGACGCACTAGCGGAGAGCTCCTACGAGCAGTACTTC. Translating gives CASRDDALAESSYEQYF.

The chain is built from TRBV2 and TRBJ2-3, with 7 bases matching TRBD2. V was clipped by 8 bases and J by 2 bases; unmatched bases: 10. This CDR3 comprises 15 residues. CDR1 is SNHLY and CDR2 is FYNNEI in the germline V gene. The CDR3, as DNA: TGTGCCAGCCAGGTGTCCAGCGGGGTCACAGATACGCAGTATTTT. This gives the protein CASQVSSGVTDTQYF.

The chain couples TRBV6-1 to TRBJ2-3, with D uncertain. Trimming removed 3 bases at V and 2 bases at J, with 15 bases between. This CDR3 spans 16 amino acids. Germline assignment: CDR1 MNHNS and CDR2 SASEGT. CDR3 nucleotide sequence: TGTGCCAGCAGTGACGGCCGGTCCCGGAACACAGATACGCAGTATTTT. It is translated as CASSDGRSRNTDTQYF.

The chain joins TRBV19 to TRBJ1-2; D not certain. The CDR3 is 15 residues long. Trimming shortened V by 7 bases and J by 2 bases, and 17 bases separated the two germline ends. CDR1 and CDR2 (germline): LNHDA, SQIVND (reference sequence). CDR3 protein: CASIRSGKMNYGYTF. CDR3 DNA sequence: TGTGCCAGTATCCGATCTGGGAAGATGAACTATGGCTACACCTTC.

This clone is a singleton in its sample. This chain uses TRBV2 with TRBJ1-5; D unclear. The CDR3 has 15 residues. With 4 bases removed from V and 2 bases from J, the gap between germline ends came to 12 bases. Germline V CDR1 and CDR2: SNHLY, FYNNEI. DNA for the CDR3: TGTGCCAGCAGTGTGGGGTTGCGAGGCAATCAGCCCCAGCATTTT. Translated, it gives CASSVGLRGNQPQHF.

The chain couples TRBV4-2 to TRBJ1-2, with D perhaps matching TRBD1 (5 bases). The CDR3 spans 14 residues. Trimming shortened V by 1 base and J by 6 bases, and 12 bases separated the two germline ends. Germline CDR1 and CDR2: LGHNA and YNFKEQ. The CDR3 sequence: CASSQVGQGDGYTF. The CDR3 nucleotides read TGTGCCAGCAGCCAAGTCGGGCAGGGTGATGGCTACACCTTC.

This sequence joins TRBV10-3 and TRBJ2-7; 12 nucleotides line up with TRBD2. The trim removed 6 bases at V and 1 base at J, leaving 4 bases unmatched. Germline V CDR1 and CDR2: ENHRY, SYGVKD. The CDR3 covers 15 residues. The CDR3 loop reads CAISQGLAGSYEQYF. CDR3 DNA: TGTGCCATCAGCCAAGGACTAGCGGGATCCTACGAGCAGTACTTC.

This chain connects TRBV7-2 to TRBJ2-1; the match to TRBD2 covers 15 bases. The length of the CDR3 is 14 residues. Germline lookup yields CDR1 SGHTA and CDR2 FQGNSA. Trimming at V came to 5 bases and at J to 14 bases, leaving 7 bases not matched to a gene. The CDR3 is CASSLGLAGGQEFF. CDR3 in DNA: TGTGCCAGCAGCCTCGGACTAGCGGGAGGGCAGGAGTTCTTC.

This clone occurred a few times. The J gene is TRBJ2-2, the V gene TRBV5-1, with TRBD2 matching 10 bases. CDR3 length: 16 amino acids. J gave up 1 base and V 3 bases, and 3 bases lay outside the gene matches. Germline-derived CDR1 and CDR2 are SGHRS and YFSETQ. The CDR3, as DNA: TGCGCCAGCAGCTCTAGCGGGGGCCGGAACACCGGGGAGCTGTTTTTT. Translation: CASSSSGGRNTGELFF.

The chain joins TRBV7-9 to TRBJ2-7; D not certain. V was shortened by 4 bases and J by 0 bases, with 7 bases between the two germline ends. Germline-derived CDR1 and CDR2 are SEHNR and FQNEAQ (reference sequence). This CDR3 comprises 13 residues. CDR3 in DNA: TGTGCCAGCAGCTCTCTGAGCTCCTACGAGCAGTACTTC. This translates into CASSSLSSYEQYF.

The genes are TRBV18 and TRBJ2-7; 12 positions match TRBD2. This CDR3 is built from 14 residues. Trimming removed 2 bases from V and 6 bases from J; junction bases left unmatched: 2. Looked up from germline, CDR1 is KGHSH and CDR2 is LQKENI. The CDR3 loop is CASSPELAGGEQYF. Here the CDR3 DNA reads TGTGCCAGCTCACCAGAACTAGCGGGAGGCGAGCAGTACTTC. The variable domain in full, completed from reference TRBV18 and TRBJ2-7, reads NAGVMQNPRHLVRRRGQEARLRCSPMKGHSHVYWYRQLPEEGLKFMVYLQKENIIDESGMPKERFSAEFPKEGPSILRIQQVVRGDSAAYFCASSPELAGGEQYFGPGTRLTVT.

This sequence joins TRBV5-1 and TRBJ2-1; possible D gene TRBD1, 5 bases. Trimming took off 0 bases at V and 2 bases at J, with 12 bases between the two ends. Germline assignment: CDR1 SGHRS and CDR2 YFSETQ. The CDR3 extends over 16 amino acids. The DNA of the CDR3 is TGCGCCAGCAGCTTGGTTTCAGGGATGGCCTACAATGAGCAGTTCTTC. Residues: CASSLVSGMAYNEQFF. Supplemented by reference TRBV5-1 and TRBJ2-1, the full variable domain reads KAGVTQTPRYLIKTRGQQVTLSCSPISGHRSVSWYQQTPGQGLQFLFEYFSETQRNKGNFPGRFSGRQFSNSRSEMNVSTLELGDSALYLCASSLVSGMAYNEQFFGPGTRLTVL.

J is TRBJ1-5 and V is TRBV3-1 (or the pseudogene TRBV3-2), with 11 bases that match TRBD1. The germline V gene has CDR1 LGHDT and CDR2 YNNKEL (reference sequence). Unmatched junction bases numbered 3, after V lost 3 bases and J lost 5 bases. The CDR3 has 15 amino acids. CDR3 sequence: CASSQGTGGHQPQHF. In DNA form, the CDR3 reads TGTGCCAGCAGCCAGGGGACAGGGGGTCATCAGCCCCAGCATTTT.

The rearrangement joins TRBV28 to TRBJ2-2, with 9 bases aligning to TRBD1. The ends lost 6 bases at V and 5 bases at J; junction bases unmatched: 4. The V gene's germline CDR1 is MDHEN and CDR2 SYDVKM. CDR3 size: 14 residues. DNA for the CDR3: TGTGCCAGCAGCCCCGGGACAGGGACCGGGGAGCTGTTTTTT. Protein sequence: CASSPGTGTGELFF.

The rearrangement joins TRBV29-1 to TRBJ1-1; no clear D gene. The germline V and J ends were trimmed by 3 bases and 7 bases, with 6 bases remaining between them. Germline CDR1 reads SQVTM; CDR2 reads ANQGSEA. The CDR3 extends over 10 amino acids. Here the CDR3 DNA reads TGCAGCGTTGATGTGGGTGAAGCTTTCTTT. This encodes CSVDVGEAFF.

The V and J genes are TRBV7-6 and TRBJ1-3; D is uncertain. The V and J ends lost 5 bases and 2 bases respectively, with 16 bases between them. CDR3 length: 16 amino acids. From germline, CDR1 is SGHVS and CDR2 FNYEAQ. The CDR3 here is CASSPRLGRAGNTIYF. CDR3 nucleotide sequence: TGTGCCAGCAGCCCTAGACTCGGAAGAGCTGGAAACACCATATATTTT.

The count of this clone is one. The J gene is TRBJ1-3, the V gene TRBV6-6; 7 bases are a match to TRBD1. Germline-derived CDR1 and CDR2 are MNHNY and SVGAGI (reference sequence). The CDR3 is 15 amino acids. V lost 4 bases, J lost 1 base, and 4 bases stayed unmatched. As DNA, the CDR3 is TGTGCCAGCAGTTTCCTACAGGGGTCTGGAAACACCATATATTTT. It is translated as CASSFLQGSGNTIYF.

The chain recombines TRBV7-2 with TRBJ1-4, with D tentatively TRBD1 (6 bases). V was clipped by 5 bases and J by 3 bases, with 13 bases between them. Looked up from germline, CDR1 is SGHTA and CDR2 is FQGNSA. This CDR3 is 15 amino acids long. The chain's CDR3 is CASSRQGSANEKLFF. The CDR3, as DNA: TGTGCCAGCAGCCGGCAGGGGTCCGCTAATGAAAAACTGTTTTTT.

The chain is built from TRBV29-1 and TRBJ2-7, with 10 positions matching TRBD1. The CDR3 runs to 16 residues. V shed 7 bases, J shed 1 base, and the junction held 13 bases outside the gene matches. From germline, CDR1 is SQVTM and CDR2 ANQGSEA. The chain's CDR3 is CSAGDRGWSGSYEQYF. The DNA of the CDR3 is TGCAGCGCCGGGGACAGGGGATGGTCTGGATCCTACGAGCAGTACTTC.

V and J are TRBV4-1 and TRBJ2-1, with 8 bases identical to TRBD2. The V gene end was trimmed by 0 bases and the J gene end by 6 bases; junction bases not matched to a gene: 10. The germline V gene has CDR1 MGHRA and CDR2 YSYEKL. The CDR3 contains 17 residues. The CDR3 here is CASSQDWGRGGRNEQFF. The CDR3 coding sequence is TGCGCCAGCAGCCAAGATTGGGGACGGGGGGGCCGCAATGAGCAGTTCTTC.

This chain joins TRBV6-5 and TRBJ2-2; D not certain. In germline, CDR1 is MNHEY, CDR2 SVGAGI. V was trimmed by 0 bases and J by 6 bases, leaving 14 bases between them. This CDR3 has 16 amino acids. CDR3 protein: CASSYSAAIPSGELFF. DNA for the CDR3: TGTGCCAGCAGTTACTCTGCGGCTATACCGTCCGGGGAGCTGTTTTTT.

This rearrangement joins TRBV6-2 or TRBV6-3 to TRBJ2-1, with 10 positions matching TRBD1. Germline V gene sequence: CDR1 MNHEY, CDR2 SVGEGT. The CDR3 sequence is 15 residues long. V dropped 6 bases and J dropped 4; count of bases not matched to a gene: 6. As DNA, the CDR3 is TGTGCCAGCAGCAAGGGACAGGGGTTTTACAATGAGCAGTTCTTC. As protein: CASSKGQGFYNEQFF.

V is TRBV19 and J is TRBJ1-1; TRBD1 might be the D (5 bases). Per the germline V gene, CDR1 is LNHDA and CDR2 is SQIVND (reference sequence). The V gene lost 3 bases and the J gene lost 0 bases, with 17 bases spanning the gap. CDR3 length equals 17 residues. CDR3 residues: CASSMKTRGLLNTEAFF. CDR3 in DNA: TGTGCCAGTAGTATGAAAACGAGGGGACTGCTGAACACTGAAGCTTTCTTT.

This clone is termed medium-sized. J is TRBJ2-1 and V is TRBV30, with D possibly TRBD1 on 5 matching bases. Germline V CDR1 and CDR2: GTSNPN, SVGIG (reference sequence). CDR3 length equals 14 residues. With 3 bases removed from V and 8 bases from J, the gap between germline ends came to 17 bases. This CDR3 is CAWSSTALGDEQFF. Written as DNA, the CDR3 is TGTGCCTGGAGCTCGACGGCTCTAGGGGATGAGCAGTTCTTC.